The entry that follows covers one TCR beta chain sequence. V was clipped by 4 bases and J by 2 bases; unmatched bases: 7. The CDR3 covers 15 residues. Per the germline V gene, CDR1 is MDHEN and CDR2 is SYDVKM. Study processing details: Nucleated cell number was recorded as an estimate derived from reference gene primer amplification. Only in-frame clones appear in the TCRdb table, and some are missing; sequencing was by immunoSEQ multiplex PCR. The DNA was the basis for D and trimming; V, J and clone size are from that table. Among roughly 140,000 clones listed, around 85% were seen once. This sample stems from a study of blood T cell repertoires in COVID-19. For the study at large: The origin of the acute and convalescent COVID-19 samples was the United States, Italy and Spain. From T cells, B-cell-depleted T cells, or PBMCs came the material, which was cDNA or gDNA.

The clonotype was recovered from a man aged 45 to 65 with acute or convalescent COVID-19. What was sequenced was peripheral blood. The rearrangement joins TRBV28 to TRBJ2-7, with 8 positions matching TRBD1. In DNA form, the CDR3 reads TGTGCCAGCAGTTCGTACAGGGGGATGGCCTACGAGCAGTACTTC. The encoded protein is CASSSYRGMAYEQYF.